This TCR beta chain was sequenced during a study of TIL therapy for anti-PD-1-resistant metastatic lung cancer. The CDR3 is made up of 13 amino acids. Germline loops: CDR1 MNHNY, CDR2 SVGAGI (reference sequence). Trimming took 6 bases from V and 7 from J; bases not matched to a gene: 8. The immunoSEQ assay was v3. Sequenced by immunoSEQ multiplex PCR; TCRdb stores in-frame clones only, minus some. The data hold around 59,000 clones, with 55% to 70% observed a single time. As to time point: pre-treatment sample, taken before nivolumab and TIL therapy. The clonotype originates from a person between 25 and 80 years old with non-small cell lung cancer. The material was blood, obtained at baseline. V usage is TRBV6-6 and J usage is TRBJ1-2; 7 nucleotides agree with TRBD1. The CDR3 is CASSSRGKAGYTF. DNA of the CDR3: TGTGCCAGCAGCTCCAGGGGGAAGGCTGGCTACACCTTC.